This T cell receptor (beta chain) was sequenced during a study of cytomegalovirus exposure and HLA in healthy donors. Broader study findings: Productive rates of about 87% or about 30% were seen for most TCR beta V segments in an earlier analysis. A later analysis appeared to link common viral pathogens to several of the most significant clusters.

PCR primers comprised 60 Vbeta and 13 Jbeta primers. The data were produced by immunoSEQ multiplex PCR, yet TCRdb's version contains in-frame clones alone and is incomplete. The sample has around 170,000 clones, more than 75% seen once; the top ten hold around 2.8%. Germline CDR1 SGDLS, CDR2 YYNGEE. The CDR3 totals 13 residues. With V trimmed by 3 bases and J by 8 bases, 4 bases remained unmatched. Turning to this clone: Antigen: not known.

The sequence derives from a woman between 45 and 65 years old in good health and CMV-seropositive. The specimen sequenced was PBMCs. This chain connects TRBV9 to TRBJ2-1, with TRBD1 matching 8 bases. The DNA of the CDR3 is TGTGCCAGCAGCGAGGACAGGGTGGATGAGCAGTTCTTC. Protein product: CASSEDRVDEQFF.